Below are 8 T cell receptor beta chains sequenced from a single sample in a study of technical replicates of blood from a few donors. Profiling relied on immunoSEQ multiplex PCR, and the TCRdb table lists in-frame clones only, not all of them. The sample lists 65,000 to 95,000 clones; about 86% were seen once. Sample: PBMCs. Receptor source: a human donor in good health. Some clones in this sample may be carry-over from other donors' samples.

The chain recombines TRBV7-2 with TRBJ1-5; TRBD1 aligns across 9 bases. CDR3 length equals 15 residues. J lost 6 bases, V lost 4 bases, and 7 bases had no gene match. Germline-derived CDR1 and CDR2 are SGHTA and FQGNSA. CDR3 in DNA: TGTGCCAGCAGCTCGCGGACAGGGGATCTTCAGCCCCAGCATTTT. It specifies CASSSRTGDLQPQHF.

This sequence joins TRBV13 and TRBJ2-2; maybe TRBD2 (6 bases). Per the germline V gene, CDR1 is PRHDT and CDR2 is FYEKMQ (reference sequence). There are 15 residues in the CDR3. Deletions cut 3 bases from V and 0 bases from J, with 8 bases between. In DNA, the CDR3 is TGTGCCAGCAGCTTTGGGACTGCGAACACCGGGGAGCTGTTTTTT. The encoded protein is CASSFGTANTGELFF.

This sequence joins TRBV30 and TRBJ2-2; D unclear. Germline V gene data show CDR1 as GTSNPN and CDR2 as SVGIG (reference sequence). The CDR3 has 13 amino acids. The germline V and J ends were trimmed by 4 bases and 1 base, with 7 bases remaining between them. The CDR3 DNA follows: TGTGCCTGGAAGAGGAGGAACACCGGGGAGCTGTTTTTT. It codes for CAWKRRNTGELFF.

The gene calls are TRBV18 and TRBJ2-5; D is perhaps TRBD2 (5 bases). Looked up from germline, CDR1 is KGHSH and CDR2 is LQKENI. V was pared by 3 bases and J by 10 bases, with 18 bases between. The CDR3 is 14 residues long. For the CDR3, the DNA is TGTGCCAGCTCACCGGACTCCTCGCGGGTGAACCAGTACTTC. It is translated as CASSPDSSRVNQYF. Full variable domain (rest looked up from reference TRBV18 and TRBJ2-5): NAGVMQNPRHLVRRRGQEARLRCSPMKGHSHVYWYRQLPEEGLKFMVYLQKENIIDESGMPKERFSAEFPKEGPSILRIQQVVRGDSAAYFCASSPDSSRVNQYFGPGTRLLVL.

This chain joins TRBV13 and TRBJ1-4; a possible D gene is TRBD1 (6 bases). The germline gives CDR1 PRHDT, CDR2 FYEKMQ (reference sequence). Trimming left V 4 bases short and J 0 bases short, with 21 bases between. CDR3 size: 19 residues. The CDR3 is CASSSTSQGSRPTNEKLFF. CDR3 coding DNA: TGTGCCAGCAGCTCAACCTCCCAGGGGTCCAGGCCAACTAATGAAAAACTGTTTTTT.

In DNA, the CDR3 is TGTGCCAGCAGCCTAACCCAGGGACAGGTTAACGGCTACACCTTC. Protein product: CASSLTQGQVNGYTF. The chain is built from TRBV6-5 and TRBJ1-2; TRBD1 matches 8 bases. Germline CDR1 MNHEY, CDR2 SVGAGI. This CDR3 contains 15 residues. V was pared by 6 bases and J by 8 bases, with 14 bases of the junction left unmatched.

The chain recombines TRBV28 with TRBJ2-7, with 7 positions matching TRBD1. The trim removed 1 base at V and 2 bases at J, leaving 5 bases unmatched. Germline-derived CDR1 and CDR2 are MDHEN and SYDVKM. This CDR3 has 15 residues. The CDR3 spells CASSLLSTGTYEQYF. The CDR3 region has the DNA TGTGCCAGCAGTTTATTGTCGACAGGGACCTACGAGCAGTACTTC.

The chain employs TRBV9 and TRBJ1-2, with 10 bases identical to TRBD1. The germline gives CDR1 SGDLS, CDR2 YYNGEE. The length of the CDR3 is 15 residues. V was clipped by 4 bases and J by 2 bases; unmatched bases: 5. CDR3 DNA sequence: TGTGCCAGCAGCTACGTGGACAGGGGGAACTATGGCTACACCTTC. Protein product: CASSYVDRGNYGYTF.